This T cell receptor (beta chain) was documented in a study of T cells expressing NK-cell markers. No DNA is given; TCRdb re-called the 5' RACE reads and lists each CDR3 protein once. The sample holds roughly 160,000 distinct CDR3 sequences. Sequencing was carried out using blood T cells: a sorted CD56 or NKG2C T cell subset, CD4+ or CD8+ T cells, or bulk PBMC T cells (not recorded which). This sequence was found in a man aged 18-69 years in good health.

This chain's CDR3 is CASSQDPDDGQETQYF. The chain carries TRBV3-1 and TRBJ2-5. The CDR3 runs to 16 residues. The germline V gene has CDR1 LGHDT and CDR2 YNNKEL (reference sequence).